The 14 T cell receptor beta chains below come from one sample, sequenced in a study of response to subunit inactivated influenza vaccine. TCRdb fed the RT-PCR reads into MiXCR, producing one record per CDR3 protein. Of a few hundred thousand distinct CDR3 sequences in the sample, less than 25% were seen once. This specimen was PBMCs from blood, taken 21 months after vaccination. The receptors were sampled from a man between 50 and 69 years old who received an inactivated influenza vaccine.

This chain links TRBV7-9 with TRBJ2-5; maybe TRBD2 (5 bases). Trimming took off 5 bases at V and 5 bases at J, with 12 bases between the two ends. The CDR3 runs 13 residues. Germline V gene lookup returns CDR1 SEHNR and CDR2 FQNEAQ (reference sequence). The DNA for the CDR3 is TGTGCCAGCAGCATCCAGGAGGTGGAGACCCAGTACTTC. Its translation: CASSIQEVETQYF.

This clonotype has just a few counts. This chain connects TRBV11-2 to TRBJ1-2; D is unresolved. Germline V lookup: CDR1 SGHAT, CDR2 FQNNGV. The CDR3 is 14 amino acids. Trimming took 5 bases from V and 8 from J, leaving 18 bases between them. The CDR3: CASSPSGVGSGYTF. The CDR3 DNA follows: TGTGCCAGCAGCCCTTCCGGGGTGGGGAGCGGCTACACCTTC.

This clonotype was observed at least ten times. The CDR3 nucleotides read TGCGCCAGCAGCTTGGAGCAGGCCTCCCGTGGAAACACCATATATTTT. The encoded protein is CASSLEQASRGNTIYF. The V and J genes are TRBV5-1 and TRBJ1-3, with D unresolved. Trimming took off 0 bases at V and 3 bases at J, with 13 bases between the two ends. Germline CDR1 reads SGHRS; CDR2 reads YFSETQ. The CDR3 spans 16 residues.

The V call is TRBV19, the J call TRBJ1-5; D may be TRBD1 (5 bases). CDR3 length: 13 residues. In germline, CDR1 is LNHDA, CDR2 SQIVND (reference sequence). The V end lost 5 bases, the J end lost 4 bases, and 9 bases lay between the germline ends. CDR3 sequence (DNA): TGTGCCAGTAGTGAGGACACTAATCAGCCCCAGCATTTT. It translates to CASSEDTNQPQHF.

The table lists this clonotype with many counts. This chain connects TRBV6-2 or TRBV6-3 to TRBJ1-5; D might be TRBD1 (5 bases). Trimming shortened V by 7 bases and J by 0 bases, and 13 bases separated the two germline ends. This CDR3 is 15 amino acids long. Germline loops: CDR1 MNHEY, CDR2 SVGEGT. The CDR3 spells CASKGGAVSNQPQHF. The CDR3 DNA reads as TGTGCCAGCAAGGGAGGGGCAGTTAGCAATCAGCCCCAGCATTTT.

This clonotype was counted many times. The V and J genes are TRBV20-1 and TRBJ1-2, with D perhaps matching TRBD1 (5 bases). V was pared by 4 bases and J by 2 bases, with 17 bases between. Germline V gene data show CDR1 as DFQATT and CDR2 as SNEGSKA (reference sequence). The CDR3 totals 15 residues. CDR3: CSATLWGVINYGYTF. As DNA, the CDR3 is TGCAGTGCTACTCTCTGGGGGGTGATCAACTATGGCTACACCTTC.

This clonotype was seen just once. The chain couples TRBV6-1 to TRBJ2-3; 9 bases agree with TRBD2. V dropped 3 bases and J dropped 4; count of bases not matched to a gene: 2. The CDR3 runs to 14 residues. Per the germline V gene, CDR1 is MNHNS and CDR2 is SASEGT. The CDR3 protein is CASSERGGADTQYF. The CDR3 nucleotides read TGTGCCAGCAGTGAGCGGGGGGGCGCAGATACGCAGTATTTT.

This clonotype has more than one count but fewer than ten. The V and J genes are TRBV6-5 and TRBJ2-3, with a tentative D call TRBD1 (6 bases). The germline V and J ends were trimmed by 2 bases and 5 bases, with 11 bases remaining between them. The length of the CDR3 is 14 residues. From germline, CDR1 is MNHEY and CDR2 SVGAGI. The CDR3 nucleotides are TGTGCCAGCAGTTACGAAGGGGGAAGAGATACGCAGTATTTT. Encoded protein: CASSYEGGRDTQYF.

The rearrangement links TRBV20-1 to TRBJ1-5; TRBD1 might be the D (6 bases). In germline, CDR1 is DFQATT, CDR2 SNEGSKA (reference sequence). With 4 bases removed from V and 3 bases from J, the gap between germline ends came to 22 bases. This CDR3 comprises 17 residues. The CDR3 here is CSATRLQGTGLNQPQHF. In DNA form, the CDR3 reads TGCAGTGCTACGAGACTGCAGGGGACTGGGCTCAATCAGCCCCAGCATTTT.

This clonotype was observed a few times. The chain uses TRBV20-1 and TRBJ2-1; D gene unclear. The CDR3 sequence is 14 residues long. Germline values: CDR1 DFQATT, CDR2 SNEGSKA (reference sequence). V was clipped by 1 base and J by 5 bases, with 12 bases between them. CDR3 coding DNA: TGCAGTGCTAGAGGGGTCGGGTCAGACAATGAGCAGTTCTTC. Its protein product is CSARGVGSDNEQFF.

The chain combines TRBV5-6 with TRBJ2-7, with a tentative D call TRBD1 (5 bases). Trimming removed 7 bases from V and 7 bases from J, with 24 bases in between. Germline V gene lookup returns CDR1 SGHDT and CDR2 YYEEEE. This CDR3 spans 15 amino acids. CDR3 coding DNA: TGTGCCAGCTGCAGGACATCAGCCATGTTCGGGGAGCAGTACTTC. Translation: CASCRTSAMFGEQYF.

This chain uses TRBV5-1 with TRBJ2-5; 7 nucleotides match TRBD2. Trimming took 4 bases from V and 4 from J; bases not matched to a gene: 7. This CDR3 has 14 residues. Germline V CDR1 and CDR2: SGHRS, YFSETQ. The CDR3 DNA follows: TGCGCCAGCAGCGTAGGACTAGATGGAGAGACCCAGTACTTC. It is translated as CASSVGLDGETQYF. Based on the CDR3 plus reference TRBV5-1 and TRBJ2-5, the full variable domain is KAGVTQTPRYLIKTRGQQVTLSCSPISGHRSVSWYQQTPGQGLQFLFEYFSETQRNKGNFPGRFSGRQFSNSRSEMNVSTLELGDSALYLCASSVGLDGETQYFGPGTRLLVL.

This chain connects TRBV18 to TRBJ1-2; no firm D call. V was trimmed by 0 bases and J by 0 bases, leaving 8 bases between them. Germline CDR1 KGHSH, CDR2 LQKENI. The CDR3 runs to 15 residues. In DNA form, the CDR3 reads TGTGCCAGCTCACCACCGGCAGCATCTAACTATGGCTACACCTTC. It encodes CASSPPAASNYGYTF.

The rearrangement uses TRBV4-2 and TRBJ2-1; maybe TRBD1 (5 bases). V dropped 6 bases and J dropped 8 bases, with 11 bases sitting between them. The CDR3 is made up of 12 amino acids. Germline V lookup: CDR1 LGHNA, CDR2 YNFKEQ. The CDR3 DNA reads TGTGCCAGCAGTTCAGGGTTGGATGAGCAGTTCTTC. Amino acids: CASSSGLDEQFF.